One sample yielded the 12 T cell receptor beta chains listed below, sequenced in a study of vaccination and CD4 T cells after COVID-19. Specified treatment: roughly 11-day PBMC culture with coronavirus spike peptide pools or control peptides (ViraFEST assay). Antigens for these TCRs are unknown. Sequenced with the Oncomine TCR Beta short-read assay was DNA taken from cultured CD4+ T cells. TCRdb analysed the PCR reads with MiXCR anew, one entry per CDR3 protein. The sample consists of over 4,500 distinct CDR3 sequences, approximately 49% of them appearing once. The sequenced material came from CD4+ T cells from blood, cultured in vitro. The receptors shown here come from a human donor who had recovered from COVID-19.

The chain joins TRBV7-2 to TRBJ2-1, with 12 bases that match TRBD2. Unmatched junction bases numbered 10, after V lost 5 bases and J lost 8 bases. This CDR3 region has 16 residues. Germline lookup yields CDR1 SGHTA and CDR2 FQGNSA. Here the CDR3 reads CASSGLASGGAHEQFF. Written as DNA, the CDR3 is TGTGCCAGCAGCGGCCTGGCTAGCGGGGGGGCCCATGAGCAGTTCTTC.

V gene TRBV7-9 combines with J gene TRBJ1-2; TRBD1 is a possible D gene (5 bases). CDR3 length: 15 amino acids. With 2 bases removed from V and 6 bases from J, the gap between germline ends came to 16 bases. Germline values: CDR1 SEHNR, CDR2 FQNEAQ (reference sequence). CDR3 nucleotide sequence: TGTGCCAGCAGCTTATGGCGGCAGGGAAATAATGGCTACACCTTC. The encoded protein is CASSLWRQGNNGYTF.

This sequence joins TRBV10-3 and TRBJ1-4; D is unclear. The CDR3 runs 13 residues. V was trimmed by 3 bases and J by 3 bases, leaving 5 bases between them. Germline assignment: CDR1 ENHRY and CDR2 SYGVKD. The CDR3 nucleotides are TGTGCCATCAGTGAACAGCCTAATGAAAAACTGTTTTTT. Translated: CAISEQPNEKLFF.

This chain connects TRBV11-2 to TRBJ2-2; tentatively, D is TRBD1 or TRBD2 (6 bases each). Germline V lookup: CDR1 SGHAT, CDR2 FQNNGV. Trimming cost V 4 bases and J 6 bases, with 12 bases left between them. The CDR3 covers 14 residues. The CDR3 DNA follows: TGTGCCAGCAGCTCCACAAGGGGGGCCGGGGAGCTGTTTTTT. This sequence encodes CASSSTRGAGELFF.

The chain combines TRBV7-6 with TRBJ2-1; 7 bases fit TRBD2. Trimming took 1 base from V and 4 from J; bases not matched to a gene: 10. Germline V gene lookup returns CDR1 SGHVS and CDR2 FNYEAQ. The length of the CDR3 is 17 residues. CDR3 loop: CASSLGPRGVGYNEQFF. In nucleotides, the CDR3 is TGTGCCAGCAGCTTAGGACCCCGGGGGGTCGGGTACAATGAGCAGTTCTTC. Variable domain in full (rest from reference TRBV7-6 and TRBJ2-1): GAGVSQSPRYKVTKRGQDVALRCDPISGHVSLYWYRQALGQGPEFLTYFNYEAQQDKSGLPNDRFSAERPEGSISTLTIQRTEQRDSAMYRCASSLGPRGVGYNEQFFGPGTRLTVL.

This clonotype was seen more than once but under ten times. This rearrangement joins TRBV7-9 to TRBJ1-3; TRBD1 agrees at 7 bases. The CDR3 runs 16 residues. Germline V CDR1 and CDR2: SEHNR, FQNEAQ (reference sequence). V trimming: 5 bases; J trimming: 3 bases; junction bases outside the gene matches: 10. CDR3 DNA: TGTGCCAGCAGCCAACCCGACAGGGAATATGGAAACACCATATATTTT. Protein sequence: CASSQPDREYGNTIYF. The complete variable domain, with remaining parts taken from reference TRBV7-9 and TRBJ1-3, reads DTGVSQNPRHKITKRGQNVTFRCDPISEHNRLYWYRQTLGQGPEFLTYFQNEAQLEKSRLLSDRFSAERPKGSFSTLEIQRTEQGDSAMYLCASSQPDREYGNTIYFGEGSWLTVV.

The chain joins TRBV29-1 to TRBJ1-1; 8 positions agree with TRBD1. The CDR3 length is 14 residues. Germline values: CDR1 SQVTM, CDR2 ANQGSEA. V was clipped by 2 bases and J by 5 bases; unmatched bases: 7. In nucleotides, the CDR3 is TGCAGCGTTGAAAAAACAGGGGGTTTTACTGAAGCTTTCTTT. Residues: CSVEKTGGFTEAFF.

In its sample, this clonotype was seen a few times. The V and J genes are TRBV27 and TRBJ1-1; D is perhaps TRBD1 (5 bases). This CDR3 is 14 amino acids long. The germline V and J ends were trimmed by 4 bases and 4 bases, with 13 bases remaining between them. Germline V gene sequence: CDR1 MNHEY, CDR2 SMNVEV (reference sequence). The CDR3 coding sequence is TGTGCCAGCAGTTCCCCCAGGGCGGGCACTGAAGCTTTCTTT. Residues: CASSSPRAGTEAFF.

This clonotype was observed a few times. This chain links TRBV18 with TRBJ1-2; D is unresolved. The CDR3 sequence is 14 residues long. Per the germline V gene, CDR1 is KGHSH and CDR2 is LQKENI. Trimming took 6 bases from V and 8 from J, leaving 19 bases between them. The CDR3 loop reads CASSPAQANTGYTF. The CDR3 DNA is TGTGCCAGCTCCCCGGCCCAAGCCAATACAGGCTACACCTTC.

The rearrangement links TRBV6-1 to TRBJ2-2; 7 bases match TRBD1. Germline loops: CDR1 MNHNS, CDR2 SASEGT. The CDR3 covers 15 residues. Trimming cost V 8 bases and J 0 bases; bases outside gene matches: 6. The chain's CDR3 is CASRGTAANTGELFF. The DNA for the CDR3 is TGTGCCAGCCGTGGGACAGCCGCGAACACCGGGGAGCTGTTTTTT.

Points on this clonotype: Just one base apart from a much larger clone, this may be a read error. The chain joins TRBV20-1 to TRBJ2-2; 7 nucleotides line up with TRBD2. Germline V gives CDR1 DFQATT, CDR2 SNEGSKA (reference sequence). The CDR3 contains 13 residues. The CDR3 DNA sequence: TGCAGTGCTGGACGACTAGTCGGCGGGGGGCTGTTTTTT. It yields the protein CSAGRLVGGGLFF.

CDR3 DNA sequence: TGTGCCAGCAAATACACCGGGGAGCTGTTTTTT. Translated: CASKYTGELFF. V is TRBV12-3 or TRBV12-4 and J is TRBJ2-2; D ambiguous. V lost 7 bases to trimming and J lost 3 bases, with 3 bases between them. The CDR3 has 11 amino acids.